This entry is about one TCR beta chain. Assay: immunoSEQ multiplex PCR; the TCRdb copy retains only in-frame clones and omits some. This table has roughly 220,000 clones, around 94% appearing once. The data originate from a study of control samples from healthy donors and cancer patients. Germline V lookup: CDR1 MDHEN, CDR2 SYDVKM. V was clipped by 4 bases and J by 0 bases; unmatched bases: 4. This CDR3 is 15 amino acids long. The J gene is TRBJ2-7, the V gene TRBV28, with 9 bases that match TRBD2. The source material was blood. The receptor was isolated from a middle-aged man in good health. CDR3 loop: CASSSGLASSYEQYF. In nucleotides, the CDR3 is TGTGCCAGCAGTTCGGGACTAGCCAGCTCCTACGAGCAGTACTTC.